These 28 T cell receptor beta chains originate from one sample sequenced in a study of shared clonotypes between healthy human individuals. Data came from immunoSEQ multiplex PCR; TCRdb stores just in-frame clones and leaves some out. The sample includes about 1.1 million clones, 70% to 80% seen only once; the top ten take around 0.61%. Sequencing was performed on memory CD4+ T cells from PBMCs. Subset: CD45RA-negative fraction. These receptors originate from a man younger than 30 in good health. Some clones in this sample may be carry-over from other donors' samples.

This chain links TRBV4-2 with TRBJ2-7; 7 bases match TRBD2. Trimming cost V 1 base and J 9 bases; bases outside gene matches: 9. This CDR3 is 14 amino acids long. Per germline, CDR1 LGHNA and CDR2 YNFKEQ. The CDR3 region is CASSQGARDYGQYF. In nucleotides, the CDR3 is TGTGCCAGCAGCCAAGGGGCCCGGGACTATGGGCAGTACTTC.

V is TRBV29-1 and J is TRBJ1-1; D not certain. This CDR3 is 13 amino acids long. Germline V gene sequence: CDR1 SQVTM, CDR2 ANQGSEA. V dropped 5 bases and J dropped 1 base, with 11 bases sitting between them. CDR3 loop: CSVTTESNTEAFF. The CDR3 bases are TGCAGCGTTACGACGGAATCGAACACTGAAGCTTTCTTT.

The CDR3 sequence: CASSLRYPTRWDVTEAFF. CDR3 nucleotide sequence: TGTGCCAGCAGTCTACGATACCCGACCAGGTGGGACGTGACTGAAGCTTTCTTT. The J gene is TRBJ1-1, the V gene TRBV27, with TRBD1 as a possible D gene (5 bases). This CDR3 contains 18 residues. Germline V lookup: CDR1 MNHEY, CDR2 SMNVEV (reference sequence). Trimming left V 5 bases short and J 5 bases short, with 27 bases between.

The table lists this clone with many counts. The chain carries TRBV4-2 and TRBJ2-2, with a tentative D call TRBD2 (5 bases). Looked up from germline, CDR1 is LGHNA and CDR2 is YNFKEQ. The V and J ends lost 3 bases and 3 bases respectively, with 14 bases between them. The CDR3 runs 16 residues. For the CDR3, the DNA is TGTGCCAGCAGCCAGGGTCGGGGTCTCGACACCGGGGAGCTGTTTTTT. It specifies CASSQGRGLDTGELFF.

The chain carries TRBV30 and TRBJ1-2; D perhaps matches TRBD1 (6 bases). Per germline, CDR1 GTSNPN and CDR2 SVGIG (reference sequence). The germline V and J ends were trimmed by 4 bases and 7 bases, with 19 bases remaining between them. This CDR3 has 14 amino acids. DNA for the CDR3: TGTGCCTGGAATAGGGACACCCCAGAGGGTGGCTACACCTTC. Residues: CAWNRDTPEGGYTF.

The rearrangement uses TRBV30 and TRBJ2-1; possibly TRBD2 for D (6 bases). CDR1 GTSNPN and CDR2 SVGIG come from the germline V gene (reference sequence). CDR3 length equals 13 residues. V was pared by 0 bases and J by 14 bases, with 17 bases between. In DNA form, the CDR3 reads TGTGCCTGGAGTGTAATTCGGGACGGGAGAGAGTTCTTC. It codes for CAWSVIRDGREFF.

The chain joins TRBV7-3 to TRBJ1-1; D remains ambiguous. CDR3 length: 16 residues. Per the germline V gene, CDR1 is SGHTA and CDR2 is FQGTGA. The V and J ends lost 2 bases and 7 bases respectively, with 20 bases between them. CDR3 protein: CASSLLTGAGKVEAFF. CDR3 nucleotide sequence: TGTGCCAGCAGCTTATTAACTGGTGCCGGGAAAGTTGAAGCTTTCTTT.

This chain uses TRBV5-1 with TRBJ2-5; D may be TRBD2 (6 bases). CDR1 is SGHRS and CDR2 is YFSETQ in the germline V gene. This CDR3 comprises 13 residues. Trimming shortened V by 7 bases and J by 5 bases, and 15 bases separated the two germline ends. As DNA, the CDR3 is TGCGCCAGCTACCGGGAGTGGGGGGAGACCCAGTACTTC. Its protein is CASYREWGETQYF. Variable domain in full (rest from reference TRBV5-1 and TRBJ2-5): KAGVTQTPRYLIKTRGQQVTLSCSPISGHRSVSWYQQTPGQGLQFLFEYFSETQRNKGNFPGRFSGRQFSNSRSEMNVSTLELGDSALYLCASYREWGETQYFGPGTRLLVL.

The chain has TRBV4-1 and TRBJ1-3; D may be TRBD1 (5 bases). Germline CDR1 and CDR2: MGHRA and YSYEKL. The CDR3 has 15 residues. Trimming took 1 base from V and 4 from J, leaving 11 bases between them. The CDR3 region is CASSQAGARGNTIYF. CDR3 nucleotides: TGCGCCAGCAGCCAAGCCGGGGCCAGGGGAAACACCATATATTTT.

In its sample, this clone was seen once. In nucleotides, the CDR3 is TGTGCCATCCGGGGAGACAGGGACTCCTACGAGCAGTACTTC. Protein: CAIRGDRDSYEQYF. The chain is built from TRBV10-3 and TRBJ2-5; 7 bases are shared with TRBD1. With the DNA end fitting TRBJ2-7 better, the J assignment may be wrong. The CDR3 contains 14 residues. CDR1 ENHRY and CDR2 SYGVKD come from the germline V gene.

J is TRBJ1-5 and V is TRBV25-1; 9 positions match TRBD1. The trim removed 4 bases at V and 4 bases at J, leaving 5 bases unmatched. CDR1 and CDR2 from the germline V gene are MGHDK and SYGVNS. This CDR3 has 15 amino acids. The CDR3 is CASSAGGQGNQPQHF. The CDR3 nucleotides read TGTGCCAGCAGTGCCGGGGGACAGGGAAATCAGCCCCAGCATTTT.

The genes are TRBV11-2 and TRBJ2-2; D ambiguous. This CDR3 comprises 14 residues. Trimming removed 5 bases at V and 4 bases at J, with 11 bases between. The V gene's germline CDR1 is SGHAT and CDR2 FQNNGV. The CDR3 coding sequence is TGTGCCAGCAGCCCGACTTTCCCCACCGGGGAGCTGTTTTTT. Protein sequence: CASSPTFPTGELFF. Full variable domain (missing parts from reference TRBV11-2 and TRBJ2-2): EAGVAQSPRYKIIEKRQSVAFWCNPISGHATLYWYQQILGQGPKLLIQFQNNGVVDDSQLPKDRFSAERLKGVDSTLKIQPAKLEDSAVYLCASSPTFPTGELFFGEGSRLTVL.

The chain combines TRBV7-2 with TRBJ1-2; D uncertain. Trimming removed 5 bases at V and 7 bases at J, with 11 bases between. This CDR3 spans 12 amino acids. Germline CDR1 SGHTA, CDR2 FQGNSA. CDR3 in DNA: TGTGCCAGCAGCCCAACAGCTCCTGGCTACACCTTC. The encoded protein is CASSPTAPGYTF.

This clone has just a few counts. This rearrangement joins TRBV25-1 to TRBJ1-1, with no clear D. The length of the CDR3 is 11 residues. V was clipped by 4 bases and J by 10 bases, with 10 bases between them. Germline V lookup: CDR1 MGHDK, CDR2 SYGVNS. Here the CDR3 DNA reads TGTGCCAGCAGTGTTGGTCCCCGAGCTTTCTTT. Protein product: CASSVGPRAFF.

The V gene is TRBV2, the J gene TRBJ1-3; 8 bases align to TRBD1. CDR3 length: 15 residues. Unmatched junction bases numbered 4, after V lost 6 bases and J lost 0 bases. From germline, CDR1 is SNHLY and CDR2 FYNNEI. In DNA, the CDR3 is TGTGCCAGCAGGACACAGGGGGACTCTGGAAACACCATATATTTT. Its translation: CASRTQGDSGNTIYF.

This sequence joins TRBV7-3 and TRBJ1-2; D not certain. This CDR3 has 14 residues. V dropped 3 bases and J dropped 6 bases, with 14 bases sitting between them. CDR1 and CDR2 (germline): SGHTA, FQGTGA. CDR3 bases: TGTGCCAGCAGCTTCGGTCTCATCTCGGATGGCTACACCTTC. Translation: CASSFGLISDGYTF.

The rearrangement joins TRBV5-1 to TRBJ1-1; D gene uncertain. Germline lookup yields CDR1 SGHRS and CDR2 YFSETQ. The germline V and J ends were trimmed by 4 bases and 1 base, with 11 bases remaining between them. This CDR3 contains 14 residues. The CDR3, as DNA: TGCGCCAGCAGCCCCCCGCGAGAGAACACTGAAGCTTTCTTT. It codes for CASSPPRENTEAFF.

V is TRBV7-8 and J is TRBJ2-5; D remains ambiguous. The V gene lost 0 bases and the J gene lost 2 bases, with 7 bases spanning the gap. Germline CDR1 SGHVS, CDR2 FQNEAQ. This CDR3 is built from 14 residues. CDR3 in DNA: TGTGCCAGCAGCTTAGCCGGCAGACAAGAGACCCAGTACTTC. It codes for CASSLAGRQETQYF. Variable domain in full (rest from reference TRBV7-8 and TRBJ2-5): GAGVSQSPRYKVAKRGQDVALRCDPISGHVSLFWYQQALGQGPEFLTYFQNEAQLDKSGLPSDRFFAERPEGSVSTLKIQRTQQEDSAVYLCASSLAGRQETQYFGPGTRLLVL.

The chain uses TRBV18 and TRBJ1-2, with 7 bases that match TRBD1. Losses at the gene ends were 6 bases for V and 4 bases for J; bases not matched to a gene: 11. CDR3 length: 15 amino acids. CDR1 and CDR2 (germline): KGHSH, LQKENI. CDR3 bases: TGTGCCAGCTCGCCCTCGGCACAGGGGTTCTATGGCTACACCTTC. Translating gives CASSPSAQGFYGYTF.

The genes are TRBV30 and TRBJ1-1; D gene unclear. V lost 0 bases and J 0 bases, leaving 8 bases between the germline ends. Germline CDR1 and CDR2: GTSNPN and SVGIG (reference sequence). The CDR3 spans 14 residues. CDR3 sequence: CAWSVEELNTEAFF. CDR3 DNA: TGTGCCTGGAGTGTGGAGGAGTTGAACACTGAAGCTTTCTTT.

The chain couples TRBV27 to TRBJ2-1; 13 bases are shared with TRBD2. CDR1 and CDR2 from the germline V gene are MNHEY and SMNVEV (reference sequence). The CDR3 spans 17 residues. V lost 5 bases to trimming and J lost 5 bases; unmatched junction nucleotides: 9. This CDR3 is CASSLRLAGGYHNEQFF. Written as DNA, the CDR3 is TGTGCCAGCAGTCTCCGACTAGCGGGAGGTTATCACAATGAGCAGTTCTTC.

The rearrangement uses TRBV9 and TRBJ2-2; 7 nucleotides match TRBD2. Germline V gene sequence: CDR1 SGDLS, CDR2 YYNGEE. Trimming at V came to 0 bases and at J to 4 bases, leaving 3 bases not matched to a gene. CDR3 length equals 15 residues. The chain's CDR3 is CASSVGGTITGELFF. CDR3 nucleotides: TGTGCCAGCAGCGTAGGCGGGACTATCACCGGGGAGCTGTTTTTT.

The chain employs TRBV5-1 and TRBJ2-3; TRBD2 aligns across 11 bases. Germline assignment: CDR1 SGHRS and CDR2 YFSETQ. This CDR3 contains 17 residues. J lost 6 bases, V lost 0 bases, and 9 bases had no gene match. The CDR3 bases are TGCGCCAGCAGCTTGGGACTAGCGGGAATACGCGGTGATACGCAGTATTTT. Its translation is CASSLGLAGIRGDTQYF.

As concerns this clone: This could be a read error, since a much larger clone is one nucleotide away. The same CDR3 can be traced to other DNA sequences in this sample. This rearrangement joins TRBV11-3 to TRBJ2-3; D gene ambiguous. CDR1 and CDR2 from the germline V gene are SGHNT and YENEEA. V lost 6 bases to trimming and J lost 0 bases, with 4 bases between them. The CDR3 totals 12 residues. The CDR3 region is CASSSSTDTQYF. CDR3 DNA sequence: TGTGCCAGCAGTTCCAGCACAGATACGCAGTATTTT.

The chain uses TRBV29-1 and TRBJ1-1, with TRBD1 matching over 7 bases. The CDR3 totals 10 residues. After removal of 7 bases from V and 6 bases from J, the junction contained 2 bases not matched to a gene. Per germline, CDR1 SQVTM and CDR2 ANQGSEA. The CDR3 DNA sequence: TGCAGCGGGGGACAGCCTGAAGCTTTCTTT. Its translation is CSGGQPEAFF.

This chain uses TRBV5-6 with TRBJ1-1; weak D call: TRBD1 (6 bases). The CDR3 is made up of 17 amino acids. The germline V gene encodes CDR1 SGHDT and CDR2 YYEEEE. The germline V and J ends were trimmed by 6 bases and 4 bases, with 25 bases remaining between them. The CDR3: CASTPGKSWQGSTEAFF. DNA of the CDR3: TGTGCCAGCACACCGGGCAAAAGTTGGCAGGGGAGCACTGAAGCTTTCTTT.

This clone was detected only once. J is TRBJ2-3 and V is TRBV28; D possibly uses TRBD1 or TRBD2 (5 bases each). Germline values: CDR1 MDHEN, CDR2 SYDVKM. V was cut by 7 bases and J by 2 bases, with 13 bases left in between. The CDR3 length is 14 residues. CDR3 in DNA: TGTGCCAGCACCTCCGGGACCATCACAGATACGCAGTATTTT. Its translation: CASTSGTITDTQYF. Complete variable domain (other parts from reference TRBV28 and TRBJ2-3): DVKVTQSSRYLVKRTGEKVFLECVQDMDHENMFWYRQDPGLGLRLIYFSYDVKMKEKGDIPEGYSVSREKKERFSLILESASTNQTSMYLCASTSGTITDTQYFGPGTRLTVL.

The chain carries TRBV6-1 and TRBJ2-7; D assignment may be TRBD1 or TRBD2 (6 bases each). Germline V gives CDR1 MNHNS, CDR2 SASEGT. This CDR3 contains 15 residues. V lost 6 bases to trimming and J lost 3 bases, with 18 bases between them. The CDR3 is CASRRQEGRFYEQYF. CDR3 bases: TGTGCCAGCAGGAGACAGGAGGGACGGTTCTACGAGCAGTACTTC.